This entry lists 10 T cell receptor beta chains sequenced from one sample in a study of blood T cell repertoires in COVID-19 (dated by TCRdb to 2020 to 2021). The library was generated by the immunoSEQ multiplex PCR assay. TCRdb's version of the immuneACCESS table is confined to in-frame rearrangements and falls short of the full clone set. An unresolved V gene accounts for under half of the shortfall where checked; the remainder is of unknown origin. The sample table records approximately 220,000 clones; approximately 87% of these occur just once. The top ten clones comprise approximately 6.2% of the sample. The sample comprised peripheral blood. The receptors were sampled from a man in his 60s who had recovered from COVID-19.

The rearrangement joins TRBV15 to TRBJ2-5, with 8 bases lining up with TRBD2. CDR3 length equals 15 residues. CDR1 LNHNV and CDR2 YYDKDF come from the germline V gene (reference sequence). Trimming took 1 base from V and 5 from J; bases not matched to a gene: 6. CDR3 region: CATSRAQAGVETQYF. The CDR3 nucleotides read TGTGCCACCAGCAGAGCCCAAGCGGGAGTGGAGACCCAGTACTTC.

The CDR3 coding sequence is TGTGCCAGCTCACCAGAACGTCCAGCCCTCCACTTT. This gives the protein CASSPERPALHF. The chain has TRBV18 and TRBJ1-6; the D is unclear. The CDR3 length is 12 residues. The germline V gene encodes CDR1 KGHSH and CDR2 LQKENI. V lost 2 bases, J lost 14 bases, and 10 bases lay in between. The entire variable domain, with the rest obtained from reference TRBV18 and TRBJ1-6, is as follows: NAGVMQNPRHLVRRRGQEARLRCSPMKGHSHVYWYRQLPEEGLKFMVYLQKENIIDESGMPKERFSAEFPKEGPSILRIQQVVRGDSAAYFCASSPERPALHFGNGTRLTVT.

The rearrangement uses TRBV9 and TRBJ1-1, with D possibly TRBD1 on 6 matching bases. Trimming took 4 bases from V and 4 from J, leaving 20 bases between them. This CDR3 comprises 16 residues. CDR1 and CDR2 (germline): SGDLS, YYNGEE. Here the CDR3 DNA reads TGTGCCAGCAGCCCTCGGACAGCCCCGGGGTCCACTGAAGCTTTCTTT. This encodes CASSPRTAPGSTEAFF.

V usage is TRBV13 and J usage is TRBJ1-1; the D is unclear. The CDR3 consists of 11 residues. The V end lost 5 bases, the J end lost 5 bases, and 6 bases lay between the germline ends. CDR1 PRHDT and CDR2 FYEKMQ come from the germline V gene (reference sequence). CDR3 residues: CASSRETEAFF. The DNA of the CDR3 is TGTGCCAGCAGCAGGGAGACTGAAGCTTTCTTT.

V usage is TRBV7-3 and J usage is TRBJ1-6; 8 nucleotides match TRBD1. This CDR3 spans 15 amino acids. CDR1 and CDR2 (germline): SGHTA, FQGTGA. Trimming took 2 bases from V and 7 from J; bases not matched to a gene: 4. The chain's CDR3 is CASSLSQGGNSPLHF. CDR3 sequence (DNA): TGTGCCAGCAGCTTATCACAGGGGGGAAATTCACCCCTCCACTTT.

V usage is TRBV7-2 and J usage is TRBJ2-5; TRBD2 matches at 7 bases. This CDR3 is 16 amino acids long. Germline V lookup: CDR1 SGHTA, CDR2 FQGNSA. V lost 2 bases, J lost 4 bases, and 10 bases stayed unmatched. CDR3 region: CASSLSSGAARETQYF. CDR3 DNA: TGTGCCAGCAGCTTATCAAGCGGGGCCGCCCGAGAGACCCAGTACTTC.

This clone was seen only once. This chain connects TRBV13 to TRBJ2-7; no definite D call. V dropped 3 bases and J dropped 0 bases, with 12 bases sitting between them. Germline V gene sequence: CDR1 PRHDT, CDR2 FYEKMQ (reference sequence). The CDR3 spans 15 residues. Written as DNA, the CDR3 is TGTGCCAGCAGCTTTGAGCGCCTAAGCTCCTACGAGCAGTACTTC. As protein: CASSFERLSSYEQYF.

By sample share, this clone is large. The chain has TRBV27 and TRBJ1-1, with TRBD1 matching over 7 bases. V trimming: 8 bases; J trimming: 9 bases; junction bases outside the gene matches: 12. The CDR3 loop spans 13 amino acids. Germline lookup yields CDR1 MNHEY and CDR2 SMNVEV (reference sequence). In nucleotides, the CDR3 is TGTGCCAGCCTTGGGACAGACTTCAACCAAGCTTTCTTT. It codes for CASLGTDFNQAFF.

The CDR3, as DNA: TGTGCCAGCAGCCCTCAGGGTTCCTACAATGAGCAGTTCTTC. It specifies CASSPQGSYNEQFF. This chain links TRBV3-1 (or the pseudogene TRBV3-2) with TRBJ2-1, with a weak D call TRBD1 (5 bases). V was pared by 4 bases and J by 1 base, with 8 bases between. The CDR3 length is 14 residues. The germline gives CDR1 LGHDT, CDR2 YNNKEL (reference sequence).

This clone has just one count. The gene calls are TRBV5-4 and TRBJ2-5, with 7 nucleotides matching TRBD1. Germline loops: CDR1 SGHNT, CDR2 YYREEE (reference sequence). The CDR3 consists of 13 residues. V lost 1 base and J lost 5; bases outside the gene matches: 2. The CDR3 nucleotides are TGTGCCAGCAGCTTGTCGGACAGGGAGACCCAGTACTTC. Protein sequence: CASSLSDRETQYF.